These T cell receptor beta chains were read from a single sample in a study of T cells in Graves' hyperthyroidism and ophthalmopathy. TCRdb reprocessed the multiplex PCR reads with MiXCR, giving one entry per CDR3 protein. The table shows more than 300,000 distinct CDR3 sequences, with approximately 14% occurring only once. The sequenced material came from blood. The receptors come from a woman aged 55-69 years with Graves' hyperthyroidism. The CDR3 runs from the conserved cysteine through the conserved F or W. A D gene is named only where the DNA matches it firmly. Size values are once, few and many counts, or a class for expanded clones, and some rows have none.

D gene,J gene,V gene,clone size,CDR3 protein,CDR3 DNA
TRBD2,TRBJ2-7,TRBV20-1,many,CSAWTSGFYEQYF,TGCAGTGCGTGGACTAGCGGGTTCTACGAGCAGTACTTC
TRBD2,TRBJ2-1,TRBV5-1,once,CASSLLAGGLAGESEQFF,TGTGCCAGCAGCTTGTTGGCCGGAGGGTTAGCGGGAGAGAGTGAGCAGTTCTTC
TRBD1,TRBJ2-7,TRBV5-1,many,CASSLTGGFSYEQYF,TGCGCCAGCAGCTTGACAGGGGGCTTCTCCTACGAGCAGTACTTC
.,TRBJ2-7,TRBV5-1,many,CASSLLSPASYEQYF,TGCGCCAGCAGCTTGCTGTCCCCTGCCTCCTACGAGCAGTACTTC
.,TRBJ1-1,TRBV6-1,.,CASSFRVYEAFF,TGTGCCAGCAGTTTCCGTGTTTATGAAGCTTTCTTT
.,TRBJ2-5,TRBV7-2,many,CASSLVIARETQYF,TGTGCCAGCAGCTTAGTGATAGCCCGGGAGACCCAGTACTTC
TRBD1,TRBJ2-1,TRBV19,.,CASSTGGVSYNEQFF,TGTGCCAGTAGTACAGGGGGCGTCTCCTACAATGAGCAGTTCTTC
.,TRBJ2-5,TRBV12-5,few,CASGLVLKGETQYF,TGTGCTAGTGGTTTGGTATTGAAAGGAGAGACCCAGTACTTC
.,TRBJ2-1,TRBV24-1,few,CATSETTGGKAGGPYNEQFF,TGTGCCACCAGTGAAACGACAGGGGGCAAAGCGGGAGGGCCGTACAATGAGCAGTTCTTC
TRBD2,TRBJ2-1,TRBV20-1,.,CSVSLAANEQFF,TGCAGCGTCTCACTAGCGGCGAATGAGCAGTTCTTC
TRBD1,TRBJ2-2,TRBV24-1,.,CATSDSRTGGIGTGELFF,TGTGCCACCAGTGATTCCAGGACAGGGGGCATCGGCACCGGGGAGCTGTTTTTT
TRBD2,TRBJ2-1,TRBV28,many,CASSTPWLAGAGEQFF,TGTGCCAGCAGTACCCCGTGGCTAGCGGGAGCTGGAGAGCAGTTCTTC
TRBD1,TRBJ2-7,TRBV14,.,CASSQVDRGWVGESYEQYF,TGTGCCAGCAGCCAAGTTGACAGGGGTTGGGTTGGGGAATCCTACGAGCAGTACTTC
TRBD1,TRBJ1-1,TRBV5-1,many,CASSPLDRENTEAFF,TGCGCCAGCAGCCCCCTGGACAGGGAGAACACTGAAGCTTTCTTT
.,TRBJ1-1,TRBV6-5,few,CASSYPGSTEAFF,TGTGCCAGCAGTTATCCCGGGAGTACTGAAGCTTTCTTT
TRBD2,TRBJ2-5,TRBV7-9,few,CASSRRLAGNVGTQYF,TGTGCCAGCAGCCGCAGACTAGCGGGTAATGTTGGGACCCAGTACTTC
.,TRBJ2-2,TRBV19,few,CASSIQGQNTGELFF,TGTGCCAGTAGTATCCAGGGACAAAACACCGGGGAGCTGTTTTTT
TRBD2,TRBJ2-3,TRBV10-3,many,CAISLAGTPDTQYF,TGTGCCATCAGTCTAGCGGGAACCCCAGATACGCAGTATTTT
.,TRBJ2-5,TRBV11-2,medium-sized,CASSLENGGTQYF,TGTGCCAGCAGCCTAGAAAACGGTGGGACCCAGTACTTC
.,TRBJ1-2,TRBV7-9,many,CASSRKYREKGGYTF,TGTGCCAGCAGCCGAAAGTACAGGGAAAAAGGTGGCTACACCTTC
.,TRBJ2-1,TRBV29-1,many,CSVGVSLYNEQFF,TGCAGCGTTGGCGTCAGCCTCTACAATGAGCAGTTCTTC
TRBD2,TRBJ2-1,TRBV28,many,CASSPRGSGDSYNEQFF,TGTGCCAGCAGTCCTCGGGGTAGCGGGGATTCCTACAATGAGCAGTTCTTC
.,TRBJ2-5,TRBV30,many,CAWSQVGKRETQYF,TGTGCCTGGAGTCAGGTAGGGAAACGAGAGACCCAGTACTTC
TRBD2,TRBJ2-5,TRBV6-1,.,CASTLRRGGQETQYF,TGTGCCAGCACCCTCCGGCGCGGGGGCCAAGAGACCCAGTACTTC
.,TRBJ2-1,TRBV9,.,CASSEALDEQFF,TGTGCCAGCAGCGAGGCGTTGGATGAGCAGTTCTTC
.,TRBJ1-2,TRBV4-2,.,CASSQDPQAGYTF,TGTGCCAGCAGCCAAGATCCGCAGGCGGGCTACACCTTC
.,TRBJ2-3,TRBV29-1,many,CSVEGRGTSTDTQYF,TGCAGCGTTGAAGGACGGGGCACTAGCACAGATACGCAGTATTTT
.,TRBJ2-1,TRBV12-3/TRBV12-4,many,CASSYGDSYNEQFF,TGTGCCAGCAGTTATGGAGACTCCTACAATGAGCAGTTCTTC
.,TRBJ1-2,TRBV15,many,CATSRTTTGNGYTF,TGTGCCACCAGCAGAACCACGACTGGGAACGGCTACACCTTC
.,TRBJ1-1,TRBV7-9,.,CASSLGPHSVEAFF,TGTGCCAGCAGCTTAGGACCGCACTCGGTTGAAGCTTTCTTT
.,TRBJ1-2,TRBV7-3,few,CASSFSLGEGYTF,TGTGCCAGCAGCTTCTCATTGGGGGAGGGCTACACCTTC
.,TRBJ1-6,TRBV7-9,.,CASSLALGTEVISPLHF,TGTGCCAGCAGCTTAGCCCTCGGGACGGAAGTGATTTCACCCCTCCACTTT
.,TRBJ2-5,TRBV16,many,CASSKTVQETQYF,TGTGCCAGCAGCAAGACAGTCCAAGAGACCCAGTACTTC
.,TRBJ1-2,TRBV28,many,CASSFGDTSQSFGYTF,TGTGCCAGCAGTTTTGGGGACACCTCCCAATCCTTTGGCTACACCTTC
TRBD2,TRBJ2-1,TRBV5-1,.,CASSLMASGRGSYNEQFF,TGCGCCAGCAGCTTGATGGCTAGCGGGAGAGGGTCCTACAATGAGCAGTTCTTC
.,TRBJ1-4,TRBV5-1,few,CASSPYGTTNEKLFF,TGCGCCAGCAGCCCCTACGGGACAACTAATGAAAAACTGTTTTTT
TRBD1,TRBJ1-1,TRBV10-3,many,CAISALGQGNEAFF,TGTGCCATCAGTGCCCTGGGACAGGGGAATGAAGCTTTCTTT
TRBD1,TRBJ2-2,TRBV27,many,CASSPIGTGNTGELFF,TGTGCCAGCAGTCCCATTGGGACAGGGAACACCGGGGAGCTGTTTTTT
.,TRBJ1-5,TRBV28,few,CASSSRVGQPQHF,TGTGCCAGCAGTTCCAGGGTTGGACAGCCCCAGCATTTT